This is a list of T cell receptor beta chains from one sample in a study of OX40 agonist ivuxolimab in advanced cancers. Using immunoSEQ multiplex PCR, the repertoire was profiled, and TCRdb retains in-frame clones only, with some absent. Of around 92,000 clones in the sample, about 92% were seen once. The material sequenced was CD4+ or CD8+ T cells sorted from blood, taken in a trial of the OX40 agonist ivuxolimab. These receptors were obtained from an adult with an advanced solid tumor such as melanoma, head and neck, liver or kidney cancer. CDR3s include the opening cysteine and the closing phenylalanine or tryptophan. Each record gives: D gene, V gene, J gene, clone size, CDR3 protein, CDR3 DNA. D genes are given only for firm matches. Expanded clones are given a class, and other clones once, few, many or no size at all.

D gene: -
V gene: TRBV6-5
J gene: TRBJ1-1
clone size: once
CDR3 protein: CASTTQEGLNTEAFF
CDR3 DNA: TGTGCCAGCACCACACAAGAGGGCTTGAACACTGAAGCTTTCTTT

D gene: -
V gene: TRBV28
J gene: TRBJ1-1
clone size: -
CDR3 protein: CASSLERTEAFF
CDR3 DNA: TGTGCCAGCAGTTTAGAGAGGACTGAAGCTTTCTTT

D gene: -
V gene: TRBV7-9
J gene: TRBJ1-4
clone size: -
CDR3 protein: CASSFEGRVESEKLFF
CDR3 DNA: TGTGCCAGCAGCTTCGAAGGTCGGGTTGAGAGTGAAAAACTGTTTTTT

D gene: -
V gene: TRBV6-5
J gene: TRBJ2-7
clone size: -
CDR3 protein: CASSYSISSQNYEQYF
CDR3 DNA: TGTGCCAGCAGTTACTCGATCTCTAGCCAAAACTACGAGCAGTACTTC

D gene: -
V gene: TRBV14
J gene: TRBJ1-6
clone size: -
CDR3 protein: CASSESSSGSPLHF
CDR3 DNA: TGTGCCAGCAGCGAGTCGTCGAGCGGCTCACCCCTCCACTTT

D gene: -
V gene: TRBV4-3
J gene: TRBJ2-3
clone size: -
CDR3 protein: CASSRGSPTGSTDTQYF
CDR3 DNA: TGCGCCAGCAGCCGTGGATCCCCGACGGGAAGCACAGATACGCAGTATTTT

D gene: -
V gene: TRBV5-4
J gene: TRBJ1-1
clone size: -
CDR3 protein: CASSLGPNTEAFF
CDR3 DNA: TGTGCCAGCAGCTTGGGGCCGAACACTGAAGCTTTCTTT

D gene: -
V gene: TRBV6-5
J gene: TRBJ2-3
clone size: -
CDR3 protein: CASSPMSGADTQYF
CDR3 DNA: TGTGCCAGCAGTCCCATGTCCGGGGCAGATACGCAGTATTTT

D gene: TRBD1
V gene: TRBV19
J gene: TRBJ2-2
clone size: -
CDR3 protein: CASTGTGGAGWTGELFF
CDR3 DNA: TGTGCCAGTACCGGGACAGGGGGCGCCGGCTGGACCGGGGAGCTGTTTTTT

D gene: TRBD2
V gene: TRBV6-1
J gene: TRBJ2-1
clone size: -
CDR3 protein: CASRGLAGANEQFF
CDR3 DNA: TGTGCCAGCAGGGGACTAGCGGGAGCCAATGAGCAGTTCTTC

D gene: -
V gene: TRBV18
J gene: TRBJ1-2
clone size: once
CDR3 protein: CASSPGGTTGYTF
CDR3 DNA: TGTGCCAGCTCACCTGGAGGGACAACGGGCTACACCTTC

D gene: TRBD1
V gene: TRBV28
J gene: TRBJ1-4
clone size: once
CDR3 protein: CASSSLGQFNEKLFF
CDR3 DNA: TGTGCCAGCAGTTCACTGGGACAGTTTAATGAAAAACTGTTTTTT

D gene: -
V gene: TRBV18
J gene: TRBJ2-3
clone size: -
CDR3 protein: CASSPNRAGDTQYF
CDR3 DNA: TGTGCCAGCTCACCAAACAGGGCGGGAGATACGCAGTATTTT

D gene: TRBD2
V gene: TRBV19
J gene: TRBJ2-1
clone size: -
CDR3 protein: CASSIELAGGHEQFF
CDR3 DNA: TGTGCCAGTAGTATAGAACTAGCGGGAGGTCATGAGCAGTTCTTC

D gene: TRBD1
V gene: TRBV29-1
J gene: TRBJ1-1
clone size: -
CDR3 protein: CSVEPLDRGMNTEAFF
CDR3 DNA: TGCAGCGTTGAACCCCTCGACAGGGGGATGAACACTGAAGCTTTCTTT

D gene: TRBD1
V gene: TRBV19
J gene: TRBJ1-5
clone size: -
CDR3 protein: CASSDFGTGYQPQHF
CDR3 DNA: TGTGCCAGTAGCGACTTCGGGACAGGTTATCAGCCCCAGCATTTT

D gene: -
V gene: TRBV6-1
J gene: TRBJ1-2
clone size: once
CDR3 protein: CASSEGVPSIGYTF
CDR3 DNA: TGTGCCAGCAGTGAAGGTGTGCCATCTATTGGCTACACCTTC

D gene: -
V gene: TRBV6-5
J gene: TRBJ1-5
clone size: -
CDR3 protein: CASSYNGNQPQHF
CDR3 DNA: TGTGCCAGCAGTTACAACGGCAATCAGCCCCAGCATTTT

D gene: TRBD1
V gene: TRBV6-1
J gene: TRBJ1-6
clone size: few
CDR3 protein: CASGSTGRYNSPLHF
CDR3 DNA: TGTGCCAGCGGGTCGACAGGGAGGTATAATTCACCCCTCCACTTT

D gene: -
V gene: TRBV28
J gene: TRBJ1-5
clone size: -
CDR3 protein: CASSLRGGTGGQPQHF
CDR3 DNA: TGTGCCAGCAGTTTACGAGGAGGCACAGGAGGTCAGCCCCAGCATTTT

D gene: -
V gene: TRBV29-1
J gene: TRBJ2-1
clone size: -
CDR3 protein: CSSIQGTRNEQFF
CDR3 DNA: TGCAGCTCAATACAGGGGACTCGCAATGAGCAGTTCTTC

D gene: TRBD2
V gene: TRBV6-6
J gene: TRBJ2-1
clone size: -
CDR3 protein: CATRSGGHYNEQFF
CDR3 DNA: TGTGCCACCCGTAGCGGGGGGCACTACAATGAGCAGTTCTTC

D gene: -
V gene: TRBV10-3
J gene: TRBJ2-7
clone size: -
CDR3 protein: CAIRAGANEQYF
CDR3 DNA: TGTGCCATCAGGGCAGGGGCTAACGAGCAGTACTTC

D gene: -
V gene: TRBV6-5
J gene: TRBJ2-7
clone size: -
CDR3 protein: CASSYSGLYEQYF
CDR3 DNA: TGTGCCAGCAGTTACTCAGGCCTGTACGAGCAGTACTTC

D gene: -
V gene: TRBV6-1
J gene: TRBJ2-3
clone size: -
CDR3 protein: CASSGRYMTSTDTQYF
CDR3 DNA: TGTGCCAGCAGTGGACGTTATATGACCAGCACAGATACGCAGTATTTT

D gene: -
V gene: TRBV7-3
J gene: TRBJ2-1
clone size: -
CDR3 protein: CASSFLASYNEQFF
CDR3 DNA: TGTGCCAGCAGCTTCCTGGCTAGCTACAATGAGCAGTTCTTC

D gene: -
V gene: TRBV5-5
J gene: TRBJ2-6
clone size: -
CDR3 protein: CASSFGTSGANVLTF
CDR3 DNA: TGTGCCAGCAGCTTCGGGACCTCTGGGGCCAACGTCCTGACTTTC

D gene: -
V gene: TRBV7-3
J gene: TRBJ1-3
clone size: -
CDR3 protein: CASICIGQRIYF
CDR3 DNA: TGTGCCAGCATTTGTATAGGACAGCGTATATATTTT

D gene: -
V gene: TRBV2
J gene: TRBJ2-5
clone size: -
CDR3 protein: CASSEVQETQYF
CDR3 DNA: TGTGCCAGCAGTGAAGTCCAAGAGACCCAGTACTTC

D gene: -
V gene: TRBV6-5
J gene: TRBJ1-1
clone size: -
CDR3 protein: CASSYSSRGNTEAFF
CDR3 DNA: TGTGCCAGCAGTTACTCGAGCAGGGGGAACACTGAAGCTTTCTTT

D gene: -
V gene: TRBV29-1
J gene: TRBJ2-1
clone size: -
CDR3 protein: CSVASGSVNEQFF
CDR3 DNA: TGCAGCGTTGCGAGCGGAAGTGTCAATGAGCAGTTCTTC

D gene: -
V gene: TRBV5-1
J gene: TRBJ2-3
clone size: -
CDR3 protein: CASSLTGSTDTQYF
CDR3 DNA: TGCGCCAGCAGCTTGACAGGGAGCACAGATACGCAGTATTTT

D gene: TRBD2
V gene: TRBV6-1
J gene: TRBJ2-3
clone size: -
CDR3 protein: CASSATSGRGNTQYF
CDR3 DNA: TGTGCCAGCAGTGCCACTAGCGGGAGAGGTAATACGCAGTATTTT